This T cell receptor (beta chain) was captured by sequencing in a study of blood T cell repertoires in COVID-19. V was clipped by 3 bases and J by 4 bases; unmatched bases: 6. The CDR3 consists of 15 residues. Germline CDR1 reads SGDLS; CDR2 reads YYNGEE. Sequencing was performed with immunoSEQ multiplex PCR; in TCRdb, only in-frame clones are kept and a portion is missing. Found here are some 150,000 clones, 83% of them singletons; the top ten hold over 10%. The TCR originated in a woman aged 55-70 years with COVID-19, enrolled during active disease. The V gene is TRBV9, the J gene TRBJ1-2; TRBD1 agrees at 10 bases. Material: peripheral blood. CDR3 residues: CASSGGQGRFYGYTF. CDR3 DNA: TGTGCCAGCAGCGGGGGACAGGGGCGGTTCTATGGCTACACCTTC.